This entry is about one T cell receptor (beta chain). This clonotype was observed many times. Its antigen has not been determined. Base qualities are missing; no much larger clone stands one base away. The data derive from a study of T cells in Graves' hyperthyroidism and ophthalmopathy (dated by TCRdb to about 2019). Regarding the study in general: Peripheral blood samples were taken at initial diagnosis, before any treatment was given. TCR V-J signatures able to tell the groups apart were searched for in a discovery cohort of 90 to 100 patients, of whom more than 40 had Graves' ophthalmopathy and roughly 57 had stable Graves' hyperthyroidism. Prospective prediction of ophthalmopathy was tested in an independent validation cohort consisting of under 20 hyperthyroidism patients and some 15 patients who later progressed to ophthalmopathy. The approximately 98 discovery patients were randomly divided into training and test sets at a 7:3 ratio. In addition, the study compared T-cell repertoires in thyroid tissue and in blood from roughly 6 Graves' hyperthyroidism patients. After blood sampling, hyperthyroidism patients were treated with methimazole at a starting dose of 30 mg daily, and ophthalmopathy patients were treated with high-dose intravenous methylprednisolone. The paper reports TCR Vbeta CDR3 sequencing of roughly 140 peripheral blood samples: over 40 ophthalmopathy, over 70 hyperthyroidism and 17 progressor patients. What the research found in general, with its limitations: Ophthalmopathy was separated from stable hyperthyroidism by a 13 V-J signature model, with around 90% sensitivity and just over 81% specificity obtained in cross-validation and 80%/75% obtained in testing. Most expanded thyroid clonotypes (frequency above 0.001) were also detected in blood, suggesting blood repertoires may reflect thyroid immune responses. Sample size was not statistically predetermined, and blinding of investigators to group allocation was not performed. In validation, the model predicted progression to ophthalmopathy a median of roughly 6.5 months before onset, with roughly 68% sensitivity and around 76% specificity.

The TCR beta CDR3 regions were amplified from the RNA transcripts. The TCR CDR3 was subjected to a first round of RT-PCR using the HTBI primer set and the Qiagen OneStep RT-PCR kit. A second multiplex PCR round built the libraries, followed by size selection and purification. Libraries were sequenced paired-end with 100 bp reads on an Illumina HiSeq2000. On the authors' methods: SOAPnuke was used to process the raw data, removing reads that contained adapters or uncalled bases, had a mean Phred below 15, or lacked an exact match to the constant primer or identifier. COPE v1.2.5 was used to merge the high-quality paired reads, and each unique nucleotide sequence was defined as a clonotype. MiTCR v1.1 was used to align the clonotypes against IMGT TRBV, TRBD and TRBJ reference segments. The analysis included only V-J combinations with a frequency above 0.0001, which together covered approximately 99% of the repertoires. The TCS score was defined as the ratio of F50 (clonal expansion) to E x V (chaos), calculated using BLOSUM62-based TCRdist between CDR3 peptides within each V-J. Welch's t-statistics and random forest reduced fewer than 550 V-J features to about 12, which were used in a naive Bayes classifier (R e1071). TCRdb trimmed the raw reads at Q25, called clones with MiXCR and kept productive beta chains. Each CDR3 protein gets just one entry, which takes the most common genes and DNA from the rows behind it. The authors' filters were not applied to this entry. For this sample there are a few hundred thousand distinct CDR3 sequences; about 15% appear just once. The ten largest clones represent around 20% of the sample.

Moderately to severely active disease, a Clinical Activity Score of at least 3, a NOSPECS grade of at least 4, and a duration under 3 months were present in ophthalmopathy patients. Patients with uncontrolled infections, other autoimmune diseases, pregnancy or lactation were excluded. Diagnoses were established on the basis of clinical symptoms, serum thyroxine and TRAb, thyroid ultrasound, and orbital computed tomography. Ficoll-Paque density gradient centrifugation was used to isolate PBMCs from 8.5 to 10 ml of fresh peripheral blood. Trizol reagent was used to extract total RNA, and RNA quality was then checked on an Agilent 2100 Bioanalyzer. Taken from cysteine to phenylalanine, the CDR3 has 12 residues. Only CDR3 DNA remains: 36 bases, in frame from the first base. V is cut by 6 bases and J by 4 bases, and the space between the germline ends is 9 bases.

The receptor was derived from a woman in her twenties or thirties with Graves' ophthalmopathy. The sample comprised blood. The rearranged segments are TRBV12-3 or TRBV12-4 and TRBJ2-5, and possibly TRBD1, on 5 matching bases. The nucleotide sequence is given as TGTGCCAGCAGCGACAGTGGAGAGACCCAGTACTTC. It is translated as CASSDSGETQYF.